This T cell receptor beta chain came from a study of shared clonotypes between healthy human individuals. Study-level results: Naive subsets usually exceeded memory subsets in estimated richness.

CDR3 length equals 13 residues. The V gene's germline CDR1 is WNHNN and CDR2 SYGVQD (reference sequence). Trimming pared 0 bases from V and 4 bases from J, leaving 4 bases between. Repertoires were generated with immunoSEQ multiplex PCR, while TCRdb's copy carries only in-frame clones and drops some. In the table there are roughly 2 million clones, roughly 95% of which are singletons. A remark on this clone: The antigen is unknown. This specimen includes other DNA sequences encoding the same CDR3.

Every contributor of samples was a Caucasian grown-up residing in Nashville, Tennessee. Researchers partitioned CD4+ cells into CD45RA+ naive and CD45RA-negative memory subsets. The TCR originated in a man between 18 and 29 years old in good health. V usage is TRBV10-1 and J usage is TRBJ1-5; D call uncertain. Sequenced sample: naive CD4+ T cells sorted from blood. Subset denoted: CD45RA+ positively selected. DNA of the CDR3: TGCGCCAGCAGTGAGTCAGTTAATCAGCCCCAGCATTTT. Protein sequence: CASSESVNQPQHF.